This TCR beta chain was recorded in a study of cytomegalovirus exposure and HLA in healthy donors. Primers for the PCR totalled 60 Vbeta and 13 Jbeta. Assay used: immunoSEQ multiplex PCR; TCRdb lists only in-frame clones, some missing. The sample lists over 150,000 clones, approximately 80% seen once, with around a tenth in the top ten. CDR1 and CDR2 (germline): GTSNPN, SVGIG (reference sequence). This CDR3 has 19 residues. V lost 0 bases to trimming and J lost 0 bases, with 24 bases between them. This rearrangement joins TRBV30 to TRBJ2-7, with D perhaps TRBD1 (5 bases). The sequenced material came from PBMCs. This clonotype was sampled from a man between 45 and 60 years old in good health and CMV-seropositive. The CDR3 sequence is CAWSVQKTPRELPSYEQYF. DNA of the CDR3: TGTGCCTGGAGTGTACAGAAAACCCCCAGGGAATTACCCTCCTACGAGCAGTACTTC.